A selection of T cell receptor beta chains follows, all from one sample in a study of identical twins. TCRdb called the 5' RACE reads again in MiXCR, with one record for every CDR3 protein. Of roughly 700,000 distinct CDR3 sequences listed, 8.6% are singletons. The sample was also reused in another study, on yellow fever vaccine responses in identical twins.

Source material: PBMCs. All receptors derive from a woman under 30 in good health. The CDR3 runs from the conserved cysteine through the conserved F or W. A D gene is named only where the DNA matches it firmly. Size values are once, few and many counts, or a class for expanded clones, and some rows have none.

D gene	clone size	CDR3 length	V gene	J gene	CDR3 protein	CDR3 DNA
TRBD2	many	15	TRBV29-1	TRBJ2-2	CSVGRTSGNTGELFF	TGCAGCGTTGGTAGGACTAGCGGGAACACCGGGGAGCTGTTTTTT
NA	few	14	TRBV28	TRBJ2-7	CASSPVDGVHEQYF	TGTGCCAGCAGTCCCGTGGATGGGGTTCACGAGCAGTACTTC
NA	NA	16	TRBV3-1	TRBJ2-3	CASSLMGMRTEDTQYF	TGTGCCAGCAGCCTTATGGGGATGAGGACAGAGGATACGCAGTATTTT
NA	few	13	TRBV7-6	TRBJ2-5	CASSPNRAETQYF	TGTGCCAGCAGCCCAAACAGGGCCGAGACCCAGTACTTC
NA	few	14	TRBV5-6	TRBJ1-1	CASSFDPVWTEAFF	TGTGCCAGCAGCTTTGATCCGGTGTGGACTGAAGCTTTCTTT
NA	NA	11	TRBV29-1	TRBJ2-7	CSVEFGAEQYF	TGCAGCGTTGAATTTGGGGCCGAGCAGTACTTC
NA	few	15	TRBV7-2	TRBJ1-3	CASTPRGGAGNTIYF	TGTGCCAGCACCCCAAGAGGGGGGGCTGGAAACACCATATATTTT
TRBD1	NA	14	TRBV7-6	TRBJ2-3	CASKQGAGTDTQYF	TGTGCCAGCAAACAGGGGGCCGGCACAGATACGCAGTATTTT
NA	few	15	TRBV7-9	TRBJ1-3	CASSSTGRSGNTIYF	TGTGCCAGCAGCTCGACGGGCCGCTCTGGAAACACCATATATTTT
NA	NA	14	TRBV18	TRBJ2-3	CASSYDRNTDTQYF	TGTGCCAGCTCATACGACAGAAACACAGATACGCAGTATTTT